These 25 T cell receptor beta chains originate from one sample sequenced in a study of shared clonotypes between healthy human individuals (dated by TCRdb to about 2020). CD8 naive samples were CD45RO-negative cells positively selected for CCR7, giving a CD45RA+CCR7+ population that excluded TemRA cells. Receptor libraries were prepared by the immunoSEQ multiplex PCR assay. TCRdb mirrors the immuneACCESS table, restricted to in-frame sequences. Some clones are absent from its copies; in checked studies, under half trace to an unresolved V gene, and the reason for the others is unknown. Counted in this sample were about 580,000 clones; 98% of them appeared once. The top ten constitute more than 0.3% of the sample. The source material was naive CD8+ T cells sorted from blood. The meaning of the sample's cell subset or site label: CD45RA+CCR7+. All receptors derive from a man aged 25 to 45 in good health.

CDR3 sequence: CASSAGLAGGPGSYEQYF. CDR3 sequence (DNA): TGTGCCAGCAGCGCTGGACTAGCGGGAGGGCCGGGATCCTACGAGCAGTACTTC. V and J are TRBV7-6 and TRBJ2-7; the match to TRBD2 covers 15 bases. The germline CDR1 and CDR2 sequences are SGHVS and FNYEAQ. This CDR3 comprises 18 residues. With 5 bases clipped from V and 1 base from J, the junction kept 9 bases outside the gene matches. Looking up the rest from reference TRBV7-6 and TRBJ2-7 gives the full variable domain: GAGVSQSPRYKVTKRGQDVALRCDPISGHVSLYWYRQALGQGPEFLTYFNYEAQQDKSGLPNDRFSAERPEGSISTLTIQRTEQRDSAMYRCASSAGLAGGPGSYEQYFGPGTRLTVT.

The chain joins TRBV13 to TRBJ2-1; 9 bases line up with TRBD1. Germline values: CDR1 PRHDT, CDR2 FYEKMQ (reference sequence). V shed 7 bases, J shed 6 bases, and the junction held 7 bases outside the gene matches. This CDR3 contains 14 residues. This CDR3 is CASNRDRATNEQFF. DNA of the CDR3: TGTGCCAGCAACCGGGACAGGGCTACCAATGAGCAGTTCTTC.

This clone appeared once. One end of the junction fails to match germline, which may point to a read error. The chain is built from TRBV5-6 and TRBJ1-2; perhaps TRBD1 as D (5 bases). The CDR3 totals 12 residues. Germline CDR1 is SGHDT and CDR2 is YYEEEE. DNA for the CDR3: TGTGCCAGCAGCGCCACAGGAAACTACAAAGCCTTC. The encoded protein is CASSATGNYKAF. Supplemented by reference TRBV5-6 and TRBJ1-2, the full variable domain reads DAGVTQSPTHLIKTRGQQVTLRCSPKSGHDTVSWYQQALGQGPQFIFQYYEEEERQRGNFPDRFSGHQFPNYSSELNVNALLLGDSALYLCASSATGNYKAFGSGTRLTVV.

The chain couples TRBV4-1 to TRBJ2-7, with D perhaps matching TRBD1 (6 bases). Per germline, CDR1 MGHRA and CDR2 YSYEKL. V lost 3 bases and J lost 7, with 16 bases in between. CDR3 size: 14 residues. The CDR3 sequence is CASSHEFTTGEQYF. The DNA of the CDR3 is TGCGCCAGCAGCCATGAGTTTACTACAGGGGAGCAGTACTTC.

The chain recombines TRBV27 with TRBJ2-7; possible D gene TRBD2, 6 bases. V was pared by 4 bases and J by 0 bases, with 25 bases between. Germline V lookup: CDR1 MNHEY, CDR2 SMNVEV (reference sequence). CDR3 length: 19 residues. CDR3 region: CASSSAMPYSGQSSYEQYF. The CDR3 nucleotides read TGTGCCAGCAGTTCAGCGATGCCATATAGCGGCCAAAGCTCCTACGAGCAGTACTTC.

About this clone itself: Other nucleotide sequences from this sample produce the same CDR3. The chain couples TRBV7-9 to TRBJ2-3; D gene uncertain. The CDR3 spans 13 residues. Germline V gives CDR1 SEHNR, CDR2 FQNEAQ (reference sequence). The ends were cut back, 4 bases at V and 0 bases at J, with 5 bases in the middle. In DNA, the CDR3 is TGTGCCAGCAGCTCAACTAGCACAGATACGCAGTATTTT. It yields the protein CASSSTSTDTQYF.

V usage is TRBV4-2 and J usage is TRBJ1-1; TRBD1 is a possible D gene (6 bases). Germline V gene lookup returns CDR1 LGHNA and CDR2 YNFKEQ. The CDR3 contains 15 residues. V dropped 4 bases and J dropped 4 bases, with 16 bases sitting between them. CDR3 coding DNA: TGTGCCAGCAGCCCCACATTAGGGGGTATCACTGAAGCTTTCTTT. Translation: CASSPTLGGITEAFF.

The V call is TRBV5-1, the J call TRBJ2-6; D could derive from TRBD1 or TRBD2 (5 bases each). Trimming stripped 4 bases from V and 2 bases from J, with 10 bases between. Per the germline V gene, CDR1 is SGHRS and CDR2 is YFSETQ. The CDR3 has 15 amino acids. The CDR3 DNA reads as TGCGCCAGCAGCCCCGGGGACCCTGGGGCCAACGTCCTGACTTTC. Amino acid sequence: CASSPGDPGANVLTF.

The chain uses TRBV27 and TRBJ2-7; D remains unclear. CDR1 and CDR2 from the germline V gene are MNHEY and SMNVEV (reference sequence). V lost 3 bases to trimming and J lost 4 bases, with 10 bases between them. The CDR3 length is 13 residues. DNA for the CDR3: TGTGCCAGCAGTTTTGGTCAATTGTACGAGCAGTACTTC. Protein product: CASSFGQLYEQYF.

The chain couples TRBV6-1 to TRBJ2-7; no clear D. There are 11 residues in the CDR3. Germline V gene data show CDR1 as MNHNS and CDR2 as SASEGT. V dropped 0 bases and J dropped 9 bases, with 6 bases sitting between them. The CDR3 here is CASSEAARQYF. The CDR3 nucleotides read TGTGCCAGCAGTGAAGCGGCCAGGCAGTACTTC.

The chain couples TRBV7-9 to TRBJ1-2; possible D gene TRBD1, 5 bases. The germline V gene encodes CDR1 SEHNR and CDR2 FQNEAQ (reference sequence). The V end lost 7 bases, the J end lost 4 bases, and 16 bases lay between the germline ends. The CDR3 is 14 amino acids. CDR3 DNA: TGTGCCAGCAATGGGGGAGGGGTTAGCTATGGCTACACCTTC. This encodes CASNGGGVSYGYTF. The full variable domain, its missing parts supplied by reference TRBV7-9 and TRBJ1-2, is DTGVSQNPRHKITKRGQNVTFRCDPISEHNRLYWYRQTLGQGPEFLTYFQNEAQLEKSRLLSDRFSAERPKGSFSTLEIQRTEQGDSAMYLCASNGGGVSYGYTFGSGTRLTVV.

The V gene is TRBV2, the J gene TRBJ1-2, with D uncertain. CDR3 length equals 12 residues. With 2 bases removed from V and 8 bases from J, the gap between germline ends came to 9 bases. Germline V lookup: CDR1 SNHLY, CDR2 FYNNEI. This CDR3 reads CASSEYGRGYTF. As DNA, the CDR3 is TGTGCCAGCAGTGAATACGGGCGAGGCTACACCTTC.

This clone was picked up one time. This rearrangement joins TRBV7-9 to TRBJ1-2, with a weak D call TRBD1 (5 bases). Trimming stripped 4 bases from V and 4 bases from J, with 19 bases between. Per the germline V gene, CDR1 is SEHNR and CDR2 is FQNEAQ (reference sequence). This CDR3 region has 16 residues. In DNA form, the CDR3 reads TGTGCCAGCAGCTCCGGGACTGAAGGGCTTCGCTATGGCTACACCTTC. Its translation: CASSSGTEGLRYGYTF. The entire variable domain, with the rest obtained from reference TRBV7-9 and TRBJ1-2, is as follows: DTGVSQNPRHKITKRGQNVTFRCDPISEHNRLYWYRQTLGQGPEFLTYFQNEAQLEKSRLLSDRFSAERPKGSFSTLEIQRTEQGDSAMYLCASSSGTEGLRYGYTFGSGTRLTVV.

The chain couples TRBV27 to TRBJ2-7; D unresolved. With 2 bases removed from V and 3 bases from J, the gap between germline ends came to 8 bases. The CDR3 loop spans 13 amino acids. CDR1 MNHEY and CDR2 SMNVEV come from the germline V gene (reference sequence). The CDR3 DNA follows: TGTGCCAGCAGTTTAGACACAAACTACGAGCAGTACTTC. Residues: CASSLDTNYEQYF.

The chain recombines TRBV11-2 with TRBJ2-7; 10 bases match TRBD2. There are 15 residues in the CDR3. Looked up from germline, CDR1 is SGHAT and CDR2 is FQNNGV. The junction had 5 bases not matched to a gene; V was cut back by 1 base and J by 5 bases. Here the CDR3 reads CASSLARLAGDEQYF. The CDR3 nucleotides are TGTGCCAGCAGCTTAGCGCGGCTAGCGGGAGACGAGCAGTACTTC.

This clone appeared once. This sequence joins TRBV7-9 and TRBJ2-5; no clear D. With 2 bases removed from V and 0 bases from J, the gap between germline ends came to 10 bases. CDR1 and CDR2 from the germline V gene are SEHNR and FQNEAQ (reference sequence). There are 15 residues in the CDR3. Here the CDR3 reads CASSLLGQHQETQYF. The CDR3 nucleotides are TGTGCCAGCAGCTTATTAGGGCAGCACCAAGAGACCCAGTACTTC.

The rearrangement joins TRBV4-3 to TRBJ1-4, with D uncertain. This CDR3 has 18 residues. V was clipped by 0 bases and J by 0 bases, with 14 bases between them. CDR1 LGHNA and CDR2 YSLEER come from the germline V gene. CDR3 sequence (DNA): TGCGCCAGCAGCCAAGATCTGGGCAGAATTGCAACTAATGAAAAACTGTTTTTT. It translates to CASSQDLGRIATNEKLFF.

As to this clone: This sample also contains other DNA sequences that code for the same CDR3. The chain uses TRBV30 and TRBJ2-3; D is possibly TRBD1 (5 bases). With 3 bases removed from V and 3 bases from J, the gap between germline ends came to 13 bases. Germline assignment: CDR1 GTSNPN and CDR2 SVGIG (reference sequence). The CDR3 loop spans 14 amino acids. The CDR3 protein is CAWSSGAGTDTQYF. In DNA, the CDR3 is TGTGCCTGGAGCTCTGGGGCCGGGACAGATACGCAGTATTTT.

V usage is TRBV20-1 and J usage is TRBJ2-7, with unresolved D. The CDR3 contains 10 residues. V gave up 3 bases and J gave up 7 bases, with 7 bases separating them. Germline V gene sequence: CDR1 DFQATT, CDR2 SNEGSKA (reference sequence). DNA of the CDR3: TGCAGTGCTAGGATGTTTGAGCAGTACTTC. Encoded protein: CSARMFEQYF.

The V and J genes are TRBV30 and TRBJ1-2; D gene ambiguous. The V end was cut by 2 bases, the J end by 0 bases, with 7 bases between. The CDR3 has 13 amino acids. Germline V lookup: CDR1 GTSNPN, CDR2 SVGIG (reference sequence). The CDR3 here is CAWSLGTNYGYTF. DNA for the CDR3: TGTGCCTGGAGTTTAGGTACTAACTATGGCTACACCTTC. Using reference TRBV30 and TRBJ1-2 for the parts outside the CDR3, the full variable domain is SQTIHQWPATLVQPVGSPLSLECTVEGTSNPNLYWYRQAAGRGLQLLFYSVGIGQISSEVPQNLSASRPQDRQFILSSKKLLLSDSGFYLCAWSLGTNYGYTFGSGTRLTVV.

The rearrangement joins TRBV7-9 to TRBJ1-1; D is uncertain. This CDR3 comprises 14 residues. The V and J ends lost 1 base and 2 bases respectively, with 8 bases between them. Per germline, CDR1 SEHNR and CDR2 FQNEAQ (reference sequence). CDR3 in DNA: TGTGCCAGCAGCTTAGGAGGGTTTAACACTGAAGCTTTCTTT. This encodes CASSLGGFNTEAFF.

The V and J genes are TRBV27 and TRBJ1-1, with D hard to call. Germline V gene sequence: CDR1 MNHEY, CDR2 SMNVEV (reference sequence). V lost 8 bases and J 1 base, leaving 11 bases between the germline ends. This CDR3 is built from 13 residues. In DNA form, the CDR3 reads TGTGCCAGCGCCCTTCACAGGAACACTGAAGCTTTCTTT. The encoded protein is CASALHRNTEAFF.

The rearrangement links TRBV18 to TRBJ1-3, with D hard to call. CDR3 length: 16 amino acids. Germline V gives CDR1 KGHSH, CDR2 LQKENI. V lost 2 bases, J lost 4 bases, and 15 bases lay in between. CDR3 residues: CASSPGPFKKGNTIYF. CDR3 in DNA: TGTGCCAGCTCACCAGGTCCATTCAAGAAGGGAAACACCATATATTTT.

This chain's CDR3 is CASSLSKEVEEYF. DNA for the CDR3: TGTGCCAGCAGTTTATCGAAAGAGGTAGAAGAGTACTTC. The rearrangement links TRBV27 to TRBJ2-7; D unclear. With 0 bases removed from V and 11 bases from J, the gap between germline ends came to 14 bases. The germline gives CDR1 MNHEY, CDR2 SMNVEV (reference sequence). CDR3 length: 13 amino acids.

The chain employs TRBV19 and TRBJ2-6, with D unresolved. The CDR3 length is 15 residues. CDR1 is LNHDA, CDR2 SQIVND, per germline (reference sequence). Between the trimmed V and J ends, which lost 3 bases and 0 bases, there was a span of 6 bases. CDR3 nucleotides: TGTGCCAGTAGTATCACCCACTCTGGGGCCAACGTCCTGACTTTC. Translated: CASSITHSGANVLTF.